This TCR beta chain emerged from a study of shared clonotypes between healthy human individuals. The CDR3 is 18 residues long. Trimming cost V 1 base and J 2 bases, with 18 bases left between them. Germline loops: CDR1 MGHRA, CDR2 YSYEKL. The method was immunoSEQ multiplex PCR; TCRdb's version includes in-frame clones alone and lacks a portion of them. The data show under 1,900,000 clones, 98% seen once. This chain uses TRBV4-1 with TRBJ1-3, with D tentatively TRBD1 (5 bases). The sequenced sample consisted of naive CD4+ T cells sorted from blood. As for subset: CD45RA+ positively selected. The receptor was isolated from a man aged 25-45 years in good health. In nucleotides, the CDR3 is TGCGCCAGCAGCCAAGGGTGGGGACCGAGGGGCACTGGAAACACCATATATTTT. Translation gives CASSQGWGPRGTGNTIYF.